This TCR beta chain emerged from a study of T cell responses to AZD1222 COVID-19 vaccine. Study information: Pooled together were second doses at about 4 or about 12 weeks.

This CDR3 has 13 amino acids. The V end was cut by 3 bases, the J end by 1 base, with 6 bases between. Germline V CDR1 and CDR2: LGHDT, YNNKEL (reference sequence). With respect to this clone: The antigen is undetermined.

Method: immunoSEQ multiplex PCR; TCRdb's copy keeps in-frame clones and lacks some. The sample contains roughly 120,000 clones, roughly 93% of which appear only once. The study, taken as a whole, reports: Recipients of AZD1222 seropositive at baseline numbered only 5 to 7.

The sample was peripheral blood, taken on day 0 of AZD1222 vaccination. The V gene is TRBV3-1 (or the pseudogene TRBV3-2), the J gene TRBJ1-2; D is unclear. This sequence originates from an adult in good health. CDR3 region: CASSQEGNYGYTF. The CDR3, as DNA: TGTGCCAGCAGCCAGGAGGGTAACTATGGCTACACCTTC.